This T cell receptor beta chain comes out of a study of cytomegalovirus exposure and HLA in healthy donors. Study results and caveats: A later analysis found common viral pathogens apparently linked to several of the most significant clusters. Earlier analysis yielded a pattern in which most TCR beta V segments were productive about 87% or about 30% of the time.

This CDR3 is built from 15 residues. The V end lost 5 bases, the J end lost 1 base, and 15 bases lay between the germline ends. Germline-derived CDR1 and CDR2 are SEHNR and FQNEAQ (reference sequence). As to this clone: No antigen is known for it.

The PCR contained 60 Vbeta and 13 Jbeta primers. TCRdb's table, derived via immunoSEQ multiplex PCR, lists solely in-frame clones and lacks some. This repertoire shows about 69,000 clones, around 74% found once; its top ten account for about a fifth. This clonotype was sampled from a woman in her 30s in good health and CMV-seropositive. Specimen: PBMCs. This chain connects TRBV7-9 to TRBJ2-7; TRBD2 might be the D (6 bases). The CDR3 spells CASSPREQGSYEQYF. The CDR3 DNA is TGTGCCAGCAGCCCTCGGGAGCAAGGATCCTACGAGCAGTACTTC.